The next 15 T cell receptor beta chains were all read from a single sample in a study of blood T cell repertoires in COVID-19 (dated by TCRdb to 2018 to 2021). Library creation used the immunoSEQ multiplex PCR assay. TCRdb stores this immuneACCESS table with in-frame sequences only. Part of the clones is absent; in the studies checked, under half of the shortfall reflects unresolved V genes, and no reason is known for the rest. This sample has about 370,000 clones in its table, and roughly 86% of those were observed once. Jointly, the top ten make up 1.7% of the sample. The material sequenced was PBMCs or T cells enriched from blood (not recorded which). The receptors here all came from a woman aged 25 to 39 who had recovered from COVID-19.

The V gene is TRBV5-1, the J gene TRBJ2-1; no firm D call. V was shortened by 2 bases and J by 5 bases, with 8 bases between the two germline ends. Germline V lookup: CDR1 SGHRS, CDR2 YFSETQ. This CDR3 spans 13 amino acids. The CDR3 region is CASSFTSNNEQFF. The CDR3, as DNA: TGCGCCAGCAGCTTTACATCGAACAATGAGCAGTTCTTC.

There are a few counts of this clone. The rearrangement uses TRBV29-1 and TRBJ1-2, with D possibly TRBD1 on 6 matching bases. Germline loops: CDR1 SQVTM, CDR2 ANQGSEA. The CDR3 has 15 amino acids. Trimming pared 4 bases from V and 1 base from J, leaving 16 bases between. CDR3 loop: CSVVMRDINNYGYTF. The CDR3 DNA follows: TGCAGCGTTGTTATGAGGGACATAAATAACTATGGCTACACCTTC.

The J gene is TRBJ2-7, the V gene TRBV11-2; TRBD2 agrees at 11 bases. The CDR3 extends over 17 amino acids. Germline V gene sequence: CDR1 SGHAT, CDR2 FQNNGV. The V segment lost 1 base and the J segment 0 bases; nucleotides outside the gene matches: 5. CDR3 amino acids: CASSLGLGTSGSYEQYF. The CDR3, as DNA: TGTGCCAGCAGCTTAGGGTTAGGGACTAGCGGCTCCTACGAGCAGTACTTC.

The V gene is TRBV2, the J gene TRBJ2-3, with 7 bases matching TRBD1. J gave up 0 bases and V 6 bases, and 12 bases lay outside the gene matches. The CDR3 length is 17 residues. Germline CDR1 and CDR2: SNHLY and FYNNEI. The CDR3 loop reads CASRDRRQYPSTDTQYF. DNA for the CDR3: TGTGCCAGCAGGGACAGGCGTCAGTACCCTAGCACAGATACGCAGTATTTT. Filled out from reference TRBV2 and TRBJ2-3, the complete variable domain reads EPEVTQTPSHQVTQMGQEVILRCVPISNHLYFYWYRQILGQKVEFLVSFYNNEISEKSEIFDDQFSVERPDGSNFTLKIRSTKLEDSAMYFCASRDRRQYPSTDTQYFGPGTRLTVL.

The V gene is TRBV5-4, the J gene TRBJ1-2; 8 nucleotides match TRBD1. J gave up 8 bases and V 4 bases, and 13 bases lay outside the gene matches. The CDR3 is made up of 15 amino acids. In germline, CDR1 is SGHNT, CDR2 YYREEE (reference sequence). The chain's CDR3 is CASSLTGASRGGYTF. The DNA of the CDR3 is TGTGCCAGCAGCCTGACAGGGGCGTCTCGAGGGGGCTACACCTTC.

This clone was recorded once. The chain links TRBV28 to TRBJ2-1; 8 bases line up with TRBD1. CDR1 MDHEN and CDR2 SYDVKM come from the germline V gene. The CDR3 has 16 residues. Trimming removed 2 bases from V and 6 bases from J; junction bases left unmatched: 9. This chain's CDR3 is CASSLGQGGSGNEQFF. The CDR3 nucleotides read TGTGCCAGCAGTTTAGGACAGGGTGGGTCAGGCAATGAGCAGTTCTTC.

The V gene is TRBV6-5, the J gene TRBJ2-1; no clear D. Germline lookup yields CDR1 MNHEY and CDR2 SVGAGI. V lost 4 bases and J 4 bases, leaving 8 bases between the germline ends. This CDR3 has 13 amino acids. This CDR3 is CASSSTDYNEQFF. For the CDR3, the DNA is TGTGCCAGCAGTTCGACTGATTACAATGAGCAGTTCTTC.

This chain links TRBV5-1 with TRBJ2-1; TRBD2 matches 13 bases. J was trimmed by 4 bases and V by 2 bases; bases with no gene match: 9. The CDR3 is 18 residues long. Per the germline V gene, CDR1 is SGHRS and CDR2 is YFSETQ. CDR3 amino acids: CASSFGLAGEARYNEQFF. Here the CDR3 DNA reads TGCGCCAGCAGCTTCGGACTAGCGGGAGAAGCGCGGTACAATGAGCAGTTCTTC.

The CDR3: CASSQDRIGGDYGYTF. The CDR3 DNA reads TGTGCCAGCAGCCAAGATCGGATAGGGGGGGACTATGGCTACACCTTC. The rearrangement joins TRBV3-1 (or the pseudogene TRBV3-2) to TRBJ1-2, with a weak D call TRBD1 (6 bases). This CDR3 spans 16 amino acids. Germline V gene lookup returns CDR1 LGHDT and CDR2 YNNKEL (reference sequence). With 0 bases removed from V and 3 bases from J, the gap between germline ends came to 14 bases.

V is TRBV11-2 and J is TRBJ1-4; D not certain. The CDR3 runs to 15 residues. Trimming cost V 1 base and J 3 bases, with 9 bases left between them. The germline gives CDR1 SGHAT, CDR2 FQNNGV. The CDR3 nucleotides read TGTGCCAGCAGCTTAGGGCAGGCCTCTAATGAAAAACTGTTTTTT. Residues: CASSLGQASNEKLFF.

This sequence joins TRBV6-5 and TRBJ1-4; 12 bases map to TRBD1. This CDR3 is 15 amino acids long. After removal of 5 bases from V and 7 bases from J, the junction contained 5 bases not matched to a gene. Germline CDR1 is MNHEY and CDR2 is SVGAGI. The CDR3 nucleotides read TGTGCCAGCAGTCCTCGGGACAGGGGGCGTGAAAAACTGTTTTTT. Translation gives CASSPRDRGREKLFF.

This rearrangement joins TRBV7-9 to TRBJ2-5; D may be TRBD2 (6 bases). Germline V lookup: CDR1 SEHNR, CDR2 FQNEAQ (reference sequence). The CDR3 is 15 residues long. V lost 2 bases and J 2 bases, leaving 12 bases between the germline ends. In DNA, the CDR3 is TGTGCCAGCAGCTTAAGCGGGCGGAAACAAGAGACCCAGTACTTC. It translates to CASSLSGRKQETQYF.

This clone was picked up a small number of times. V usage is TRBV2 and J usage is TRBJ1-6; D may be TRBD1 (6 bases). The V gene's germline CDR1 is SNHLY and CDR2 FYNNEI. This CDR3 contains 10 residues. V lost 10 bases to trimming and J lost 14 bases, with 12 bases between them. CDR3 in amino acids: CATGGGALHF. CDR3 DNA: TGTGCCACCGGAGGGGGGGCCCTCCACTTT.

The chain is built from TRBV12-5 and TRBJ2-2; 7 nucleotides agree with TRBD2. Germline V gene data show CDR1 as LGHNT and CDR2 as FRNRAP. The CDR3 contains 16 residues. J was trimmed by 4 bases and V by 6 bases; bases with no gene match: 11. The DNA for the CDR3 is TGTGCTAGTGGACAAGTAGCGGGCCCCGGCACCGGGGAGCTGTTTTTT. It encodes CASGQVAGPGTGELFF.

V gene TRBV5-1 combines with J gene TRBJ2-5, with 11 bases identical to TRBD2. There are 16 residues in the CDR3. J was trimmed by 4 bases and V by 0 bases; bases with no gene match: 5. Germline CDR1 is SGHRS and CDR2 is YFSETQ. As DNA, the CDR3 is TGCGCCAGCAGCTTGGGGACTAGCGGGCCTCTAGAGACCCAGTACTTC. Translated: CASSLGTSGPLETQYF.